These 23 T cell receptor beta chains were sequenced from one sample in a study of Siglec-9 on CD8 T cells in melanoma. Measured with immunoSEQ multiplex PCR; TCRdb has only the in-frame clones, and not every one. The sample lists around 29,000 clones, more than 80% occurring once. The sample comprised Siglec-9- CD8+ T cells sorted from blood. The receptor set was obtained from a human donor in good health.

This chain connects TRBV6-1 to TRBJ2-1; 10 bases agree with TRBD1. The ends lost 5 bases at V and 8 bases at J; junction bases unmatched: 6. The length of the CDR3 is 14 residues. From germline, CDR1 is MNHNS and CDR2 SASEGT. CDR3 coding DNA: TGTGCCAGCAGTCCAGCGACAGGGGGCTATGAGCAGTTCTTC. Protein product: CASSPATGGYEQFF.

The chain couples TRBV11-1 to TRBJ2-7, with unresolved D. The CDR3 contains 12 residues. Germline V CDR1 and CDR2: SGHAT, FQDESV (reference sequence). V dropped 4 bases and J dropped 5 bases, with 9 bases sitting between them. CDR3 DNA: TGTGCCAGCAGCTCTCCTGAGAACGAGCAGTACGTC. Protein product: CASSSPENEQYV.

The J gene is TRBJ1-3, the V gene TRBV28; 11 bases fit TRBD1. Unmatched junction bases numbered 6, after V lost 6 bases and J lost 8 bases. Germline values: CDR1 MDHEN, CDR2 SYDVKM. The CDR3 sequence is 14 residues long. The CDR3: CASSWTGGFHTIYF. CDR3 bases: TGTGCCAGCAGCTGGACAGGGGGCTTTCACACCATATATTTT.

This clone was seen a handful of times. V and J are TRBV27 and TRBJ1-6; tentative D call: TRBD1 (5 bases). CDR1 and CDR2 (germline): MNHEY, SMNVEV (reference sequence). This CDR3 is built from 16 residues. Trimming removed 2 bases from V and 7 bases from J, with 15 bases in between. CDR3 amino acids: CASSLLPGPENSPLHF. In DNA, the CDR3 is TGTGCCAGCAGTTTACTTCCAGGGCCGGAGAATTCACCCCTCCACTTT.

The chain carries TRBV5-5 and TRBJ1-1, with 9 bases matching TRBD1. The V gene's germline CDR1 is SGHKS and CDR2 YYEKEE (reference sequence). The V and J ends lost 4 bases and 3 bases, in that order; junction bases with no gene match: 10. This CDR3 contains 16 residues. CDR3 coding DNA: TGTGCCAGCAGCCAAGGGACAGGGAAGGGAGACACTGAAGCTTTCTTT. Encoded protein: CASSQGTGKGDTEAFF. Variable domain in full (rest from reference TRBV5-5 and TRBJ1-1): DAGVTQSPTHLIKTRGQQVTLRCSPISGHKSVSWYQQVLGQGPQFIFQYYEKEERGRGNFPDRFSARQFPNYSSELNVNALLLGDSALYLCASSQGTGKGDTEAFFGQGTRLTVV.

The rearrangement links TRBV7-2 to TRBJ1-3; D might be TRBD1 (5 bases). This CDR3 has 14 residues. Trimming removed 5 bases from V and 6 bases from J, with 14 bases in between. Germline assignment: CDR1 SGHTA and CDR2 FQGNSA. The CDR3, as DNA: TGTGCCAGCAGCCGGAGGGGCCCGTTAAACACCATATATTTT. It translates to CASSRRGPLNTIYF. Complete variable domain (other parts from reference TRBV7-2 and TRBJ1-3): GAGVSQSPSNKVTEKGKDVELRCDPISGHTALYWYRQSLGQGLEFLIYFQGNSAPDKSGLPSDRFSAERTGGSVSTLTIQRTQQEDSAVYLCASSRRGPLNTIYFGEGSWLTVV.

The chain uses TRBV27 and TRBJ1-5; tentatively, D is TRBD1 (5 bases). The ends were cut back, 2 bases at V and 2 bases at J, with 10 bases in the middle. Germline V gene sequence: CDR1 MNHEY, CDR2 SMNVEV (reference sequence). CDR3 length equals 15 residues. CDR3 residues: CASSLGGLGNQPQHF. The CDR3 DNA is TGTGCCAGCAGTTTAGGGGGTTTGGGCAATCAGCCCCAGCATTTT.

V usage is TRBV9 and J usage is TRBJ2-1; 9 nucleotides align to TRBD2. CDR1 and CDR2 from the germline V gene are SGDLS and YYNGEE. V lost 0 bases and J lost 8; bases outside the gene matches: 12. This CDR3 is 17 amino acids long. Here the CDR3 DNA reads TGTGCCAGCAGCGTAGGGAGTTTTTTAGCGGGAGCTCATGAGCAGTTCTTC. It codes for CASSVGSFLAGAHEQFF.

The CDR3 DNA reads as TGTGCCAGTAGTGGACCCGAGCAGTACTTC. Amino acid sequence: CASSGPEQYF. The V call is TRBV19, the J call TRBJ2-7, with D hard to call. V gave up 5 bases and J gave up 6 bases, with 5 bases separating them. CDR1 and CDR2 from the germline V gene are LNHDA and SQIVND (reference sequence). The CDR3 loop spans 10 amino acids.

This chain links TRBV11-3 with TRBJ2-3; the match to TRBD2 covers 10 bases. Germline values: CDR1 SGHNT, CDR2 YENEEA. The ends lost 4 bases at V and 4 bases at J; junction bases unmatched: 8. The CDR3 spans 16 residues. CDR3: CASSWGSAGGPDTQYF. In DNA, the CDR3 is TGTGCCAGCAGCTGGGGTTCAGCGGGGGGGCCAGATACGCAGTATTTT.

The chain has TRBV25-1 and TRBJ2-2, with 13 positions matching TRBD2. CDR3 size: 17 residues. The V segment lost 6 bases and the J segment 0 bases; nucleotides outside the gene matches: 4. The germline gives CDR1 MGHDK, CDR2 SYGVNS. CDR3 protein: CASRGGLAGANTGELFF. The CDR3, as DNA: TGTGCCAGCAGGGGTGGACTAGCGGGAGCGAACACCGGGGAGCTGTTTTTT.

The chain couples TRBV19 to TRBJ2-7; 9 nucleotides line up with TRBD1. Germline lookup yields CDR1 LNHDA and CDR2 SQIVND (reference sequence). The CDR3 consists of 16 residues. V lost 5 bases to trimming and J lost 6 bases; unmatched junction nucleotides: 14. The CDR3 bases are TGTGCCAGTAGTCCTACCGGGACAGGGTTTCAGGGCGAGCAGTACGTC. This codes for CASSPTGTGFQGEQYV.

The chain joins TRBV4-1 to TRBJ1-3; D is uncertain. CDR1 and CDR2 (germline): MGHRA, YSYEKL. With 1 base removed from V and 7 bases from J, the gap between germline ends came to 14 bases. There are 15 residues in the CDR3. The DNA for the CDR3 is TGCGCCAGCAGCCAAGGTGATACAAGTTGGAACACCATATATTTT. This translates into CASSQGDTSWNTIYF.

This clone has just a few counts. The CDR3 bases are TGCGCCAGCTTTGGAGGGAACACTGAAGCTTTCTTT. Translated, it gives CASFGGNTEAFF. The V and J genes are TRBV5-1 and TRBJ1-1, with no clear D. Germline V gives CDR1 SGHRS, CDR2 YFSETQ. This CDR3 is 12 amino acids long. V lost 7 bases and J lost 1, with 8 bases in between.

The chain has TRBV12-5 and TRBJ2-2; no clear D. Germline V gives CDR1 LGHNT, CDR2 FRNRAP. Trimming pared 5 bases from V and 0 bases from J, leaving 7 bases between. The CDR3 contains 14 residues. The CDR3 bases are TGTGCTAGTGGTCTCGGCCCGAACACCGGGGAGCTGTTTTTT. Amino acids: CASGLGPNTGELFF.

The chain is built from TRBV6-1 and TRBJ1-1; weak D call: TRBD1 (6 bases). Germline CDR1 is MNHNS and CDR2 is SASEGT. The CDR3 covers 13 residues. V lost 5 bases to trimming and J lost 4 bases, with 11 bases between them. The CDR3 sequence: CASSQGRSTEAFF. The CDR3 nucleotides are TGTGCCAGCAGTCAGGGGAGGAGCACTGAAGCTTTCTTT.

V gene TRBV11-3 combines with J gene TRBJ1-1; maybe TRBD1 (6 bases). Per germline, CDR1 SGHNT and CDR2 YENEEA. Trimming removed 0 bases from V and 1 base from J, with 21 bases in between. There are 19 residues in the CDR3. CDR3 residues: CASSLDPTSTGTQNTEAFF. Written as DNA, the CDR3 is TGTGCCAGCAGCTTAGACCCGACTTCCACCGGGACACAGAACACTGAAGCTTTCTTT. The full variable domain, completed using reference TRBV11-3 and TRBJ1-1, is EAGVVQSPRYKIIEKKQPVAFWCNPISGHNTLYWYLQNLGQGPELLIRYENEEAVDDSQLPKDRFSAERLKGVDSTLKIQPAELGDSAVYLCASSLDPTSTGTQNTEAFFGQGTRLTVV.

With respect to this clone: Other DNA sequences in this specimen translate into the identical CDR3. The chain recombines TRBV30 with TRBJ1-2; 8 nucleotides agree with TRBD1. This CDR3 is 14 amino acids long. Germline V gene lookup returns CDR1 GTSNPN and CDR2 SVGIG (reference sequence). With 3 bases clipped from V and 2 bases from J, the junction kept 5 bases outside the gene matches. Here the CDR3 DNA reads TGTGCCTGGAGGACGACAGGGGTAAACTATGGCTACACCTTC. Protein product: CAWRTTGVNYGYTF.

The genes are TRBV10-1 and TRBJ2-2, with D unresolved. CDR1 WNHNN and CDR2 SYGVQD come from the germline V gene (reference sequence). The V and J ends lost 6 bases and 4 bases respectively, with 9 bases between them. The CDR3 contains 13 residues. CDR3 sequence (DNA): TGCGCCAGCAGGGCCGATCGCACCGGGGAGCTGTTTTTT. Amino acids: CASRADRTGELFF.

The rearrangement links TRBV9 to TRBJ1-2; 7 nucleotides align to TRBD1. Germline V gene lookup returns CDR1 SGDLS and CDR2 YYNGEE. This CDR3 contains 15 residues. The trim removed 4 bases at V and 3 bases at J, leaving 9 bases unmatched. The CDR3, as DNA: TGTGCCAGCAGCCCGGGGGACAGAAGAGACTATGGCTACACCTTC. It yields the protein CASSPGDRRDYGYTF.

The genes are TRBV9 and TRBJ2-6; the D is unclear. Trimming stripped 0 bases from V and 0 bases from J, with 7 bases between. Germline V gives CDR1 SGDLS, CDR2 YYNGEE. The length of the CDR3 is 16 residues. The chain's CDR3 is CASSVERVSGANVLTF. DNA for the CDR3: TGTGCCAGCAGCGTAGAAAGGGTCTCTGGGGCCAACGTCCTGACTTTC.

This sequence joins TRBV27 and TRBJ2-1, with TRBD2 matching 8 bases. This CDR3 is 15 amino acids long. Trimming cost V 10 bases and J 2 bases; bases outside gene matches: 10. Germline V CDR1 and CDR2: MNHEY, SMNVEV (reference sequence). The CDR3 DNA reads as TGTGCCACCTCGGGGGCGGGAGGAACCTACAATGAGCAGTTCTTC. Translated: CATSGAGGTYNEQFF.

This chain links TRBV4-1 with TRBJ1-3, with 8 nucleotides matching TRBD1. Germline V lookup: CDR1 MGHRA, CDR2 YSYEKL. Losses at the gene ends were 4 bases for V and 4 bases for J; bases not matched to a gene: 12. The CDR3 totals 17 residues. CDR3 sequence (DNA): TGCGCCAGCAGCCTTTCCCCAGGGGGCGCGGCGGGAAACACCATATATTTT. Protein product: CASSLSPGGAAGNTIYF.